There are many counts of the clone carrying this T cell receptor (beta chain). The antigen remains undetermined. This sample stems from a study of T cell repertoires in cytomegalovirus infection. General observations from the study: HLA-C-restricted, CMV-specific TCR beta clonotypes were dominant ex vivo.

TCRdb recomputed calls from the reads with MiXCR, one row per CDR3 protein. The sample records 310,000 or so distinct CDR3 sequences, 20% to 30% being singletons. V lost 5 bases to trimming and J lost 2 bases, with 7 bases between them. CDR1 is SGHTA, CDR2 FQGNSA, per germline. This CDR3 is built from 12 residues. V gene TRBV7-2 combines with J gene TRBJ2-7; no firm D call. The receptor was derived from a human donor in good health (CMV status not recorded). Some clones in this sample may be carry-over from other donors' samples. What was sequenced was PBMCs. CDR3 loop: CASSHGTYEQYF. The CDR3 region has the DNA TGTGCCAGCAGCCATGGAACCTACGAGCAGTACTTC.